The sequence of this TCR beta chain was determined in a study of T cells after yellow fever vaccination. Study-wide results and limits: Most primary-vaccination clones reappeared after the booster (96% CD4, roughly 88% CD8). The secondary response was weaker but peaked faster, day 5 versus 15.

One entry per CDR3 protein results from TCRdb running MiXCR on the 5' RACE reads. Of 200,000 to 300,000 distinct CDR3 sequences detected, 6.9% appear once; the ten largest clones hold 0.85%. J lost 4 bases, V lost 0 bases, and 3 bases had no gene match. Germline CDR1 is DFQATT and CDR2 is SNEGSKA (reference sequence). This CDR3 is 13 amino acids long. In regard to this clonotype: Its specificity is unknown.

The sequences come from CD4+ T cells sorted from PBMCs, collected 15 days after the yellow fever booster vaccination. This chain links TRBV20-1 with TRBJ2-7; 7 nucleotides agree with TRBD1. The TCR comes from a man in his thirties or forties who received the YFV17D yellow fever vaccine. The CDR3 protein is CSAREGGAYEQYF. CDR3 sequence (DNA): TGCAGTGCTAGAGAAGGGGGCGCTTACGAGCAGTACTTC.